This TCR beta chain originates from a study of blood T cell repertoires in COVID-19. Some clones are missing from TCRdb's copy, which holds only in-frame ones; the method was immunoSEQ multiplex PCR. Of some 290,000 clones in the sample, about nine tenths were seen once. This clone was found once. The trim removed 3 bases at V and 4 bases at J, leaving 13 bases unmatched. CDR1 and CDR2 (germline): SGHNT, YYREEE (reference sequence). This CDR3 comprises 19 residues. The specimen was peripheral blood. The chain carries TRBV5-4 and TRBJ2-1; 13 bases map to TRBD2. The origin of this receptor is a young woman with COVID-19, enrolled during active disease. CDR3 region: CASSYPVRTSGSNYNEQFF. CDR3 nucleotides: TGTGCCAGCAGCTACCCGGTCCGGACTAGCGGGAGTAATTACAATGAGCAGTTCTTC.